This TCR beta chain was recorded in a study of glioma-infiltrating T cells. Points from the study as a whole: Non-neoplastic patients had below-expected tissue-blood divergence, while all gliomas exceeded expectation. Very few CDR3 sequences were shared between tissue and blood.

TCR alpha and beta CDR3 regions were amplified from RNA using iRepertoire nested multiplex PCR. For one-step reverse transcription and amplification, roughly 95-400 ng of tissue mRNA or PBMC total RNA was used. TCRdb re-derived calls from the multiplex PCR reads in MiXCR, one entry per CDR3 protein. The sample contains about 140,000 distinct CDR3 sequences, roughly 43% of which appear only once. This CDR3 is 14 amino acids long. CDR1 SGHRS and CDR2 YFSETQ come from the germline V gene. The trim removed 2 bases at V and 6 bases at J, leaving 7 bases unmatched. A note on this clonotype: Its antigen is unknown.

The receptor was isolated from a human donor with low-grade glioma or glioblastoma, undergoing nonglioma brain surgery, or in good health (not recorded which). Specimen: glioma tissue, nonneoplastic brain tissue, or PBMCs (not recorded which). The chain joins TRBV5-1 to TRBJ2-7; 8 nucleotides line up with TRBD2. In nucleotides, the CDR3 is TGCGCCAGCAGCTTCACCCTAGCGGGCGGCGAGCAGTACTTC. Its translation is CASSFTLAGGEQYF.